These T cell receptor beta chains were read from a single sample in a study of cytomegalovirus exposure and HLA in healthy donors. Sequencing used immunoSEQ multiplex PCR; TCRdb keeps in-frame clones, though not all of them. The table has approximately 160,000 clones, 86% seen once; the top ten hold 5.7%. The sample was PBMCs. Every receptor here comes from a woman aged 30 to 39 in good health and CMV-seronegative. CDR3s include the opening cysteine and the closing phenylalanine or tryptophan. Each record gives: CDR3 length, V gene, D gene, clone size, J gene, CDR3 DNA, CDR3 protein. The D gene is left open where the match is weak. Clone sizes are given selectively: once, few, many, or a class where the clone is expanded.

>14|TRBV5-1|NA|NA|TRBJ2-7
TGCGCCAGCACCAAATCCCCCCAGGCGGACGAGCAGTACTTC
CASTKSPQADEQYF
>13|TRBV25-1|NA|NA|TRBJ1-4
TGTGCCAGCAGCCTGAGGGGGATAGAAAAACTGTTTTTT
CASSLRGIEKLFF
>12|TRBV5-1|NA|NA|TRBJ1-1
TGCGCCAGCAGCTTGCGTCGATCTGAAGCTTTCTTT
CASSLRRSEAFF
>14|TRBV15|TRBD1|NA|TRBJ1-1
TGTGCCACCAGCAGACGAACAGGGGGCACTGAAGCTTTCTTT
CATSRRTGGTEAFF
>15|TRBV29-1|TRBD1|NA|TRBJ2-5
TGCAGCGGCGCCCGGGACAGGGGGCCCGAAGAGACCCAGTACTTC
CSGARDRGPEETQYF
>14|TRBV7-3|NA|many|TRBJ1-6
TGTGCCAGCAGCTTAACGGTTTATAATTCACCCCTCCACTTT
CASSLTVYNSPLHF
>15|TRBV9|TRBD1|once|TRBJ2-2
TGTGCCAGCAGCGTTGGACAGGGATACACCGGGGAGCTGTTTTTT
CASSVGQGYTGELFF
>11|TRBV20-1|NA|NA|TRBJ2-3
TGCAGTGCTAGAGAGGGAGATACGCAGTATTTT
CSAREGDTQYF
>15|TRBV7-9|TRBD2|NA|TRBJ2-1
TGTGCCAGCAGCTTTTTTAGCGGGGGGGTCAATGAGCAGTTCTTC
CASSFFSGGVNEQFF
>19|TRBV19|NA|NA|TRBJ1-5
TGTGCCAGTAGAGCCGGGGAACTGGGGGGCAGGGTTAGCAATCAGCCCCAGCATTTT
CASRAGELGGRVSNQPQHF
>17|TRBV4-2|TRBD2|NA|TRBJ2-7
TGTGCCAGCAGCCACCTTAGCGGGAGGAGTATTTCCTACGAGCAGTACTTC
CASSHLSGRSISYEQYF
>15|TRBV19|NA|NA|TRBJ1-2
TGTGCCAGTAGTATACGCCGGGACGGCGTGAGGGGCTACACCTTC
CASSIRRDGVRGYTF
>13|TRBV27|NA|NA|TRBJ2-3
TGTGCCAGCCAACCGTCCGGCACAGATACGCAGTATTTT
CASQPSGTDTQYF
>12|TRBV2|NA|NA|TRBJ2-7
TGTGCCAGCAGTAACGACAGGCAAGAGCAGTACTTC
CASSNDRQEQYF
>16|TRBV7-2|NA|NA|TRBJ2-2
TGTGCCAGCAGCGGGCTTAACCTAGCAGGCACCGGGGAGCTGTTTTTT
CASSGLNLAGTGELFF
>13|TRBV6-5|NA|NA|TRBJ1-2
TGTGCCAGCAGCAATACCCCCAATCACGGCTACACCTTC
CASSNTPNHGYTF
>14|TRBV7-2|TRBD1|NA|TRBJ2-1
TGTGCCAGCAGCTCAGGGGGCGCTAGCAATGAGCAGTTCTTC
CASSSGGASNEQFF
>13|TRBV4-2|NA|NA|TRBJ2-7
TGTGCCAGCAGCCAAGGGAAGGGATACGAGCAGTACTTC
CASSQGKGYEQYF
>13|TRBV18|NA|NA|TRBJ2-6
TGTGCCAGCTCCGACTCTGGGGCCAACGTCCTGACTTTC
CASSDSGANVLTF
>14|TRBV28|NA|NA|TRBJ2-7
TGTGCCAGCAGGCTACCCGGGACAACCTACGAGCAGTACTTC
CASRLPGTTYEQYF